This passage covers 5 T cell receptor beta chains from one sample sequenced in a study of cytomegalovirus exposure and HLA in healthy donors. PCR employed 60 Vbeta and 13 Jbeta primers. Sequencing was performed with immunoSEQ multiplex PCR; in TCRdb, only in-frame clones are kept and a portion is missing. The repertoire has some 93,000 clones, around three fifths of them found once; the top ten carry about 6.3%. Sequencing was carried out using PBMCs. These receptors came from a boy aged 5-17 years in good health and CMV-seropositive.

The chain carries TRBV30 and TRBJ1-1, with 9 bases fitting TRBD1. Germline CDR1 and CDR2: GTSNPN and SVGIG (reference sequence). This CDR3 contains 14 residues. J lost 0 bases, V lost 5 bases, and 4 bases had no gene match. CDR3 bases: TGTGCCTGGCCAAACAGGGGGCTGAACACTGAAGCTTTCTTT. It is translated as CAWPNRGLNTEAFF.

This chain joins TRBV7-9 and TRBJ1-1; D is perhaps TRBD1 (5 bases). The germline gives CDR1 SEHNR, CDR2 FQNEAQ (reference sequence). V was pared by 1 base and J by 5 bases, with 11 bases between. The CDR3 totals 14 residues. The chain's CDR3 is CASSLGGGGTEAFF. In nucleotides, the CDR3 is TGTGCCAGCAGCTTAGGGGGGGGAGGGACTGAAGCTTTCTTT.

The chain employs TRBV6-5 and TRBJ1-3, with 8 bases aligning to TRBD1. CDR1 and CDR2 (germline): MNHEY, SVGAGI. The CDR3 totals 14 residues. V shed 5 bases and J 7 bases; nucleotides not matched to a gene: 7. The CDR3 coding sequence is TGTGCCAGCAGTCACCCGGGACAGGTCAACACCATATATTTT. It yields the protein CASSHPGQVNTIYF.

The CDR3 sequence is CASSPWTGIWATNEKLFF. The CDR3 region has the DNA TGTGCCAGCTCACCTTGGACAGGGATTTGGGCAACTAATGAAAAACTGTTTTTT. The chain is built from TRBV18 and TRBJ1-4; TRBD1 matches 8 bases. The CDR3 is made up of 18 amino acids. The ends lost 3 bases at V and 0 bases at J; junction bases unmatched: 9. The germline gives CDR1 KGHSH, CDR2 LQKENI.

This clone appeared a single time. The J gene is TRBJ1-1, the V gene TRBV6-5, with 8 nucleotides matching TRBD1. The CDR3 consists of 13 residues. The germline CDR1 and CDR2 sequences are MNHEY and SVGAGI. The V gene end was trimmed by 10 bases and the J gene end by 3 bases; junction bases not matched to a gene: 7. The CDR3 sequence is CATRTGIYTEAFF. CDR3 bases: TGTGCCACCCGGACAGGGATCTACACTGAAGCTTTCTTT.